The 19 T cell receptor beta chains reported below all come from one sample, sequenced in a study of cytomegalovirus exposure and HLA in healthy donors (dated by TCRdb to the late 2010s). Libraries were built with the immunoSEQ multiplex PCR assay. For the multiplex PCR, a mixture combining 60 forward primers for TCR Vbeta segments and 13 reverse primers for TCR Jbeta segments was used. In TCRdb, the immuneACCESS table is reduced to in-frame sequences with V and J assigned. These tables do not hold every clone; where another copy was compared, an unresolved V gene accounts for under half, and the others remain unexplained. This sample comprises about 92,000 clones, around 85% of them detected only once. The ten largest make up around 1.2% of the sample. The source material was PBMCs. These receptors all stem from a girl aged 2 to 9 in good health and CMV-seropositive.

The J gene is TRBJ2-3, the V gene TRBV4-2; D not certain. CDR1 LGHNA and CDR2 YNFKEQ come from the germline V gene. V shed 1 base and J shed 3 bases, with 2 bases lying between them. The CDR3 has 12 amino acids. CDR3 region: CASSQATDTQYF. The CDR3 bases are TGTGCCAGCAGCCAAGCTACAGATACGCAGTATTTT.

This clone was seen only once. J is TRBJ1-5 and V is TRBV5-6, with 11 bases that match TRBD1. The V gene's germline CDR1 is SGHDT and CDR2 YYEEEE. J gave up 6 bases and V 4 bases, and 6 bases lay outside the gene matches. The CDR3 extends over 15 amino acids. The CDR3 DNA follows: TGTGCCAGCAGCCCTGGACAGGGGGCTTCTCAGCCCCAGCATTTT. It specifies CASSPGQGASQPQHF.

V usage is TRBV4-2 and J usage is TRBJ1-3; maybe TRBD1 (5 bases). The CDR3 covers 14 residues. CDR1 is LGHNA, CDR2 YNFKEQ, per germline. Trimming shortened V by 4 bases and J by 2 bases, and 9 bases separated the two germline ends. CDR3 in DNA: TGTGCCAGCAGCCCCGGGGGGACTGGAAACACCATATATTTT. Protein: CASSPGGTGNTIYF.

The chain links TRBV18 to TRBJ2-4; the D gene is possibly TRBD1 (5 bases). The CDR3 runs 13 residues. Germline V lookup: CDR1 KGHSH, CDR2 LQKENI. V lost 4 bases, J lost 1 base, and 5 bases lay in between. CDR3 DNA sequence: TGTGCCAGCTCACAGGGGGCCAAAAACATTCAGTACTTC. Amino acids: CASSQGAKNIQYF.

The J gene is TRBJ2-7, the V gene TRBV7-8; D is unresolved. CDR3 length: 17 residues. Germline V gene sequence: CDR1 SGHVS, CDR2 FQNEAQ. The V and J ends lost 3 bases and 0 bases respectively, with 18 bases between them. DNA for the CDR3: TGTGCCAGCAGCTTGTCGTGGGTAGCCACGAGCTCCTACGAGCAGTACTTC. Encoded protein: CASSLSWVATSSYEQYF.

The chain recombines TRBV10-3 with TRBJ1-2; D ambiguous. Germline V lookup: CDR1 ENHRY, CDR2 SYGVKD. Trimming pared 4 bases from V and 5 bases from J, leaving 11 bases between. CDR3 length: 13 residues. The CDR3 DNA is TGTGCCATCAGTGTTAACCGGGATTATGGCTACACCTTC. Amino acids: CAISVNRDYGYTF.

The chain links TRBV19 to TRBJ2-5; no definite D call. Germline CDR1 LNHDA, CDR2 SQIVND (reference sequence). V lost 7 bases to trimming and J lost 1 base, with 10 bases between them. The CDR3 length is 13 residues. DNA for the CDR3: TGTGCCAGTAAGAGGAGTGCCCAAGAGACCCAGTACTTC. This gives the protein CASKRSAQETQYF. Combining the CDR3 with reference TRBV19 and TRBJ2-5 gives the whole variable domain DGGITQSPKYLFRKEGQNVTLSCEQNLNHDAMYWYRQDPGQGLRLIYYSQIVNDFQKGDIAEGYSVSREKKESFPLTVTSAQKNPTAFYLCASKRSAQETQYFGPGTRLLVL.

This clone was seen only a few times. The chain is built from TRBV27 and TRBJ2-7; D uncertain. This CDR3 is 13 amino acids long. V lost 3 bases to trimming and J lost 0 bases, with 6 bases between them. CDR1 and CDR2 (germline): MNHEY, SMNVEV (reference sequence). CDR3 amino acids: CASSFSVSYEQYF. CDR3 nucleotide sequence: TGTGCCAGCAGTTTTTCAGTCTCCTACGAGCAGTACTTC.

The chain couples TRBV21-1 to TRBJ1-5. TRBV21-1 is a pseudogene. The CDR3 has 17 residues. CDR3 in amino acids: CASSTKYGAYSNQPQHF. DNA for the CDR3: TGTGCCAGCAGCACAAAGTACGGAGCTTATAGCAATCAGCCCCAGCATTTT.

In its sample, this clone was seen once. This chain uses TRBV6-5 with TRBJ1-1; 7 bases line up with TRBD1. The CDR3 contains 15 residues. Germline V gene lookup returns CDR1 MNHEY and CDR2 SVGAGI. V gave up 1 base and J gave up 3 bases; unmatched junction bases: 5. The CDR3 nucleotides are TGTGCCAGCAGTTACTTCTCCGGGACAGACACTGAAGCTTTCTTT. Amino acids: CASSYFSGTDTEAFF.

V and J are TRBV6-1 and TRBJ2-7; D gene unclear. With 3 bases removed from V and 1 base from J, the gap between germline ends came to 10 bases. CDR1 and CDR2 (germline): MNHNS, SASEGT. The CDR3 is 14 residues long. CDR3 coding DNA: TGTGCCAGCAGTGACTCCGGGTCGTCCTACGAGCAGTACTTC. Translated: CASSDSGSSYEQYF.

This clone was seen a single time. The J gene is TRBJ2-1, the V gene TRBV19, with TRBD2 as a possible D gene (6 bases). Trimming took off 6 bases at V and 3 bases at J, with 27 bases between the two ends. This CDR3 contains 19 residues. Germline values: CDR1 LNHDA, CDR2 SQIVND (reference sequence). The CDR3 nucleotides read TGTGCCAGTAGCCGGAGGGCCCCAGGAAGTTCTAGGATCTACAATGAGCAGTTCTTC. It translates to CASSRRAPGSSRIYNEQFF.

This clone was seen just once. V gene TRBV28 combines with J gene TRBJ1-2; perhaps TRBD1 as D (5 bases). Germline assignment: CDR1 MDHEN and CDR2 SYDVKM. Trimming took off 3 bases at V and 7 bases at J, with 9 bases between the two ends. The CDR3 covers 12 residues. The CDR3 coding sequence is TGTGCCAGCAGTTTGGGGCCCCGTGGCTACACCTTC. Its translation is CASSLGPRGYTF.

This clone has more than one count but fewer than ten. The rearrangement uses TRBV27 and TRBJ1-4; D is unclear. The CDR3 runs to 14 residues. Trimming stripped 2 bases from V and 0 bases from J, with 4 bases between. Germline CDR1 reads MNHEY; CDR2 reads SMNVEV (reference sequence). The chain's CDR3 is CASSLRATNEKLFF. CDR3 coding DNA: TGTGCCAGCAGTTTACGGGCAACTAATGAAAAACTGTTTTTT.

The CDR3 sequence is CASSDEVRVDTQYF. In DNA form, the CDR3 reads TGTGCCAGCAGTGACGAGGTTCGAGTAGATACGCAGTATTTT. V and J are TRBV6-4 and TRBJ2-3, with no clear D. V was trimmed by 2 bases and J by 5 bases, leaving 11 bases between them. Germline V gene data show CDR1 as MRHNA and CDR2 as SNTAGT. The CDR3 is 14 residues long.

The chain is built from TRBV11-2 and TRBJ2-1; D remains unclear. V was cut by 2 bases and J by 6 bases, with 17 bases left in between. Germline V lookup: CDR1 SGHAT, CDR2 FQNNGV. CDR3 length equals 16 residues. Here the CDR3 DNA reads TGTGCCAGCAGCTTAATTTCTTTATACCAGGCCAATGAGCAGTTCTTC. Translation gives CASSLISLYQANEQFF.

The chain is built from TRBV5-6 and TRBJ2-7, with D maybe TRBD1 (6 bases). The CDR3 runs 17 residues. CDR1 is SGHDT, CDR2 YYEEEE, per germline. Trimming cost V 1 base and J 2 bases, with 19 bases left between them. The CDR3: CASSLYVGTRLPYEQYF. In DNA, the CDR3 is TGTGCCAGCAGCTTGTACGTCGGGACACGGTTACCCTACGAGCAGTACTTC. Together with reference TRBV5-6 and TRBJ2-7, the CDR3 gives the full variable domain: DAGVTQSPTHLIKTRGQQVTLRCSPKSGHDTVSWYQQALGQGPQFIFQYYEEEERQRGNFPDRFSGHQFPNYSSELNVNALLLGDSALYLCASSLYVGTRLPYEQYFGPGTRLTVT.

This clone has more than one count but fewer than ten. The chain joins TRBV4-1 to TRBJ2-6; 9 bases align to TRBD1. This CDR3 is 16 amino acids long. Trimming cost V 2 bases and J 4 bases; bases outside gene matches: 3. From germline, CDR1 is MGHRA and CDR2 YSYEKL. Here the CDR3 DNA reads TGCGCCAGCAGCCAATGGACAGGGGTCGGGGCCAACGTCCTGACTTTC. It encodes CASSQWTGVGANVLTF.

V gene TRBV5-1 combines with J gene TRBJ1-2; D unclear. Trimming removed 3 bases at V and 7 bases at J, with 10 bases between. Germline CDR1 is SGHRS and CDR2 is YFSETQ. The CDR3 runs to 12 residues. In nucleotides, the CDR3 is TGCGCCAGCAGCTCTCTCGGCGGTGGCTACACCTTC. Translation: CASSSLGGGYTF.